This T cell receptor beta chain was found in a study of beta chain features in type 1 diabetes. Study context: There were some 110 million sorted cells examined across all samples.

Notes on the study in general: Significant though moderate, a shortening of TCRB CDR3s appeared in all four CD4+ subsets of Type 1 diabetes patients.

V lost 5 bases and J lost 3; bases outside the gene matches: 3. The CDR3 has 14 residues. Germline V gene sequence: CDR1 MNHEY, CDR2 SMNVEV (reference sequence). Points on this clone: Its specificity is unknown.

TCRB transcripts that were expressed got sequenced, as all of the isolated RNA had been reverse transcribed. Assay: immunoSEQ multiplex PCR; the TCRdb copy retains only in-frame clones and omits some. This table holds around 600,000 clones, about an eighth found once. The sequencing input was naive CD4+ T cells from blood. The V and J genes are TRBV27 and TRBJ2-1; 8 bases fit TRBD1. This sequence was found in a man aged 30 to 39 with type 1 diabetes. The CDR3 nucleotides read TGTGCCAGCAGTCTGACAGGGGACTACAATGAGCAGTTCTTC. Translation gives CASSLTGDYNEQFF.